The subject of this entry is one T cell receptor beta chain. The length of the CDR3 is 17 residues. Germline assignment: CDR1 MNHNY and CDR2 SVGAGI (reference sequence). The V gene end was trimmed by 6 bases and the J gene end by 3 bases; junction bases not matched to a gene: 14. The data were taken from a study of early T cells in non-severe SARS-CoV-2 infection. About the study: Unsorted whole blood bulk RNA was sequenced, with unpaired chains.

TCRdb re-called the 5' RACE reads with MiXCR, one entry per CDR3 protein. Among around 77,000 distinct CDR3 sequences listed, 5% were seen once. The chain joins TRBV6-6 to TRBJ2-5; 9 bases are a match to TRBD2. The sequence was collected from an adult who was a healthcare worker with PCR-confirmed SARS-CoV-2 infection or an uninfected control (not recorded which). Sequences were derived from whole blood, sampled at baseline. CDR3 sequence (DNA): TGTGCCAGCAGCGCAACCCCGGCTAGCGGGACGAAAGAGACCCAGTACTTC. Translation gives CASSATPASGTKETQYF.